The rows below give T cell receptor beta chains drawn from one sample of a study of beta chain features in type 1 diabetes. Generated by immunoSEQ multiplex PCR, the TCRdb table keeps only in-frame clones and is missing some. The sample lists hundreds of thousands of clones; more than 12% were seen once. Material: naive CD4+ T cells from blood. The receptors here all came from a man aged 18 to 29 with type 1 diabetes. Both conserved end residues are part of each CDR3. The D gene is left open where the match is weak. Not every row has a clone size; where given, it reads once, few, many or a size class.

d_call	v_call	clone_size	j_call	cdr3_aa	cdr3_nt
-	TRBV9	-	TRBJ2-1	CASSVEGTSRYNEQFF	TGTGCCAGCAGCGTAGAAGGCACCTCACGTTACAATGAGCAGTTCTTC
-	TRBV6-6	-	TRBJ2-7	CASSYGESYEQYF	TGTGCCAGCAGTTACGGGGAATCCTACGAGCAGTACTTC
-	TRBV28	-	TRBJ2-1	CTSWGPYNEQFF	TGTACTAGTTGGGGCCCCTACAATGAGCAGTTCTTC
TRBD2	TRBV6-5	-	TRBJ2-3	CASTRTRSADTQYF	TGTGCCAGCACCCGGACTAGATCAGCAGATACGCAGTATTTT
-	TRBV15	-	TRBJ1-2	CATSRDIWRPGSSGYTF	TGTGCCACCAGCAGAGATATTTGGCGGCCCGGGTCTAGCGGCTACACCTTC
-	TRBV7-7	few	TRBJ2-5	CASASWGLQETQYF	TGTGCTAGCGCCTCCTGGGGCTTACAAGAGACCCAGTACTTC
-	TRBV19	-	TRBJ2-6	CASSQPRSGANVLTF	TGTGCCAGTAGCCAACCCCGCTCTGGGGCCAACGTCCTGACTTTC
-	TRBV2	few	TRBJ1-6	CASMGETGYNSPLHF	TGTGCCAGCATGGGGGAGACAGGATATAATTCACCCCTCCACTTT
-	TRBV6-5	-	TRBJ2-4	CASTQAGNIQYF	TGTGCCAGCACACAAGCCGGGAACATTCAGTACTTC
-	TRBV4-1	-	TRBJ2-7	CASSQDRGEQYF	TGCGCCAGCAGCCAAGATCGAGGAGAGCAGTACTTC
-	TRBV6-1	-	TRBJ2-5	CASGGVPRETQYF	TGTGCCAGCGGAGGGGTTCCCCGAGAGACCCAGTACTTC
-	TRBV7-2	few	TRBJ1-5	CASSLVSSNQPQHF	TGTGCCAGCAGCTTAGTTAGTAGCAATCAGCCCCAGCATTTT
TRBD1	TRBV7-2	few	TRBJ2-7	CASSLAGQGFMNSYEQYF	TGTGCCAGCAGCTTAGCAGGACAGGGGTTCATGAACTCCTACGAGCAGTACTTC
-	TRBV7-8	-	TRBJ2-5	CASSLAETQYF	TGTGCCAGCAGCCTGGCGGAGACCCAGTACTTC
-	TRBV11-1	-	TRBJ1-2	CASSLPTGDGYTF	TGTGCCAGCAGCTTACCGACGGGAGATGGCTACACCTTC
-	TRBV11-2	-	TRBJ1-5	CASSLRTDQPQHF	TGTGCCAGCAGCTTAAGAACGGATCAGCCCCAGCATTTT
-	TRBV11-3	few	TRBJ2-5	CASSLGSQETQYF	TGTGCCAGCAGCTTAGGATCCCAAGAGACCCAGTACTTC
-	TRBV5-8	-	TRBJ2-1	CASSPGQHLAVVVF	TGTGCCAGCAGCCCTGGGCAACATTTGGCCGTGGTGGTCTTC
-	TRBV19	few	TRBJ1-5	CASSPQFNQPQHF	TGTGCCAGTAGCCCACAGTTCAATCAGCCCCAGCATTTT
-	TRBV5-6	-	TRBJ2-1	CASSFQENEQFF	TGTGCCAGCAGCTTCCAAGAGAATGAGCAGTTCTTC